One sample yielded the 20 T cell receptor beta chains listed below, sequenced in a study of neurological immune-mediated disorders. TCRdb re-called the 5' RACE reads through MiXCR, storing one row per CDR3 protein. The table includes 57,000 or so distinct CDR3 sequences, roughly 11% detected once. Source material: PBMCs. Receptors were obtained from a man aged 55 to 70 in good health.

This clonotype was counted many times. The chain couples TRBV20-1 to TRBJ2-1, with 7 bases identical to TRBD2. Germline V CDR1 and CDR2: DFQATT, SNEGSKA (reference sequence). Unmatched junction bases numbered 11, after V lost 0 bases and J lost 0 bases. The CDR3 runs 18 residues. The CDR3: CSAREGPIWGGSYNEQFF. The CDR3 DNA follows: TGCAGTGCTAGAGAGGGGCCGATTTGGGGGGGCTCCTACAATGAGCAGTTCTTC.

This clonotype was counted ten times or more. V is TRBV7-2 and J is TRBJ1-5; 7 bases are shared with TRBD1. Germline V gene lookup returns CDR1 SGHTA and CDR2 FQGNSA. There are 16 residues in the CDR3. With 0 bases clipped from V and 5 bases from J, the junction kept 7 bases outside the gene matches. CDR3 nucleotide sequence: TGTGCCAGCAGCTTAGCCTCACAGGGGTTTGATCAGCCCCAGCATTTT. The encoded protein is CASSLASQGFDQPQHF.

This clonotype has at least ten counts. The V and J genes are TRBV6-5 and TRBJ2-2; D possibly matches TRBD1 or TRBD2 (7 bases each). V lost 0 bases to trimming and J lost 4 bases, with 12 bases between them. Germline-derived CDR1 and CDR2 are MNHEY and SVGAGI. The CDR3 extends over 16 amino acids. The CDR3 region has the DNA TGTGCCAGCAGTTACTCTCCAGGGGGGGGCACCGGGGAGCTGTTTTTT. As protein: CASSYSPGGGTGELFF.

The chain is built from TRBV19 and TRBJ1-2; 9 nucleotides match TRBD1. Losses at the gene ends were 4 bases for V and 6 bases for J; bases not matched to a gene: 3. Germline V CDR1 and CDR2: LNHDA, SQIVND (reference sequence). The CDR3 length is 13 residues. CDR3: CASSTGTGNGYTF. For the CDR3, the DNA is TGTGCCAGTAGTACTGGGACAGGGAATGGCTACACCTTC.

This clonotype came up many times. V and J are TRBV20-1 and TRBJ1-2; D is unresolved. This CDR3 is built from 13 residues. V lost 0 bases and J lost 8, with 13 bases in between. Germline CDR1 DFQATT, CDR2 SNEGSKA (reference sequence). CDR3 in amino acids: CSARDRDFRGYTF. The DNA of the CDR3 is TGCAGTGCTAGAGATCGGGATTTTCGAGGCTACACCTTC.

This clonotype appeared many times. The CDR3 DNA sequence: TGCGCCAGCAGCCCAGCCGGGACTAGCGACGGAGAGACCCAGTACTTC. Translated: CASSPAGTSDGETQYF. The chain combines TRBV5-1 with TRBJ2-5; TRBD2 aligns across 10 bases. The V gene's germline CDR1 is SGHRS and CDR2 YFSETQ. CDR3 size: 16 residues. The J segment lost 4 bases and the V segment lost 4 bases, leaving 10 bases of the junction unmatched.

This clonotype appeared many times. J is TRBJ2-3 and V is TRBV7-8, with D perhaps matching TRBD1 or TRBD2 (6 bases each). CDR3 length: 14 residues. With 1 base removed from V and 5 bases from J, the gap between germline ends came to 10 bases. Germline V gene sequence: CDR1 SGHVS, CDR2 FQNEAQ. The CDR3, as DNA: TGTGCCAGCAGCTTAGGAGGGGGGCGAGATACGCAGTATTTT. Its protein product is CASSLGGGRDTQYF.

There are many counts of this clonotype. The gene calls are TRBV6-7 and TRBJ1-2, with D uncertain. TRBV6-7 is an open reading frame whose function is uncertain. The CDR3 contains 16 residues. V was cut by 6 bases and J by 8 bases, with 25 bases left in between. CDR3 residues: CASRKTDFRGVRGYTF. In nucleotides, the CDR3 is TGTGCCAGCAGGAAAACAGATTTTAGAGGAGTGAGGGGCTACACCTTC.

This clonotype was recorded many times. The chain joins TRBV9 to TRBJ1-1; 8 bases map to TRBD1. The germline CDR1 and CDR2 sequences are SGDLS and YYNGEE. There are 15 residues in the CDR3. V shed 0 bases, J shed 1 base, and the junction held 2 bases outside the gene matches. This chain's CDR3 is CASSVGGTGNTEAFF. Here the CDR3 DNA reads TGTGCCAGCAGCGTAGGTGGGACAGGGAACACTGAAGCTTTCTTT.

In its sample, this clonotype was seen many times. The rearrangement links TRBV3-1 to TRBJ2-3; 12 nucleotides line up with TRBD2. The CDR3 has 16 amino acids. Germline V lookup: CDR1 LGHDT, CDR2 YNNKEL (reference sequence). V was pared by 2 bases and J by 6 bases, with 6 bases of the junction left unmatched. The CDR3 DNA reads TGTGCCAGCAGCCAACCTAGCGGGGGGGCTCTTGATACGCAGTATTTT. Amino acids: CASSQPSGGALDTQYF.

This clonotype was counted ten times or more. J is TRBJ1-1 and V is TRBV20-1; D is unresolved. The germline V gene encodes CDR1 DFQATT and CDR2 SNEGSKA (reference sequence). The V end was cut by 2 bases, the J end by 1 base, with 5 bases between. The CDR3 is 12 amino acids. Here the CDR3 reads CSARQPNTEAFF. The CDR3 DNA sequence: TGCAGTGCTAGACAGCCGAACACTGAAGCTTTCTTT.

Many counts were recorded for this clonotype. The gene calls are TRBV29-1 and TRBJ2-1, with no clear D. V was clipped by 3 bases and J by 6 bases, with 6 bases between them. The CDR3 contains 11 residues. From germline, CDR1 is SQVTM and CDR2 ANQGSEA. DNA of the CDR3: TGCAGCGTTGAGTGGGGCAATGAGCAGTTCTTC. Translation gives CSVEWGNEQFF.

The table lists this clonotype with many counts. The chain links TRBV5-1 to TRBJ2-1, with TRBD2 matching over 7 bases. The CDR3 runs 14 residues. CDR1 is SGHRS, CDR2 YFSETQ, per germline. V trimming: 7 bases; J trimming: 5 bases; junction bases outside the gene matches: 9. CDR3 sequence: CASRYPGLNNEQFF. CDR3 nucleotides: TGCGCCAGCCGCTACCCGGGACTAAACAATGAGCAGTTCTTC. Full variable domain (remainder filled in from reference TRBV5-1 and TRBJ2-1): KAGVTQTPRYLIKTRGQQVTLSCSPISGHRSVSWYQQTPGQGLQFLFEYFSETQRNKGNFPGRFSGRQFSNSRSEMNVSTLELGDSALYLCASRYPGLNNEQFFGPGTRLTVL.

In this sample, this clonotype turned up many times. CDR3 sequence (DNA): TGTGCCAGCAGCCCCGAGGGGGGGGAAAACAATGAGCAGTTCTTC. Translation gives CASSPEGGENNEQFF. The V call is TRBV4-2, the J call TRBJ2-1; TRBD2 is a possible D gene (7 bases). The CDR3 length is 15 residues. Trimming left V 4 bases short and J 5 bases short, with 15 bases between. Germline V lookup: CDR1 LGHNA, CDR2 YNFKEQ.

This clonotype has at least ten counts. This chain joins TRBV18 and TRBJ1-4, with D possibly being TRBD1 (6 bases). V was clipped by 1 base and J by 8 bases, with 14 bases between them. Germline loops: CDR1 KGHSH, CDR2 LQKENI. This CDR3 comprises 15 residues. This CDR3 is CASSPQGQDEEKLFF. As DNA, the CDR3 is TGTGCCAGCTCACCACAGGGACAAGATGAGGAAAAACTGTTTTTT.

This clonotype was seen at least ten times. The rearrangement uses TRBV7-2 and TRBJ1-3, with D hard to call. Trimming pared 4 bases from V and 0 bases from J, leaving 7 bases between. Germline CDR1 and CDR2: SGHTA and FQGNSA. This CDR3 contains 14 residues. CDR3 in amino acids: CASSSGLSGNTIYF. The CDR3 DNA sequence: TGTGCCAGCAGCTCCGGGCTCTCTGGAAACACCATATATTTT.

The gene calls are TRBV19 and TRBJ2-2; TRBD2 agrees at 14 bases. From germline, CDR1 is LNHDA and CDR2 SQIVND (reference sequence). The CDR3 is 17 residues long. Losses at the gene ends were 2 bases for V and 7 bases for J; bases not matched to a gene: 6. The CDR3 here is CASSIRGLAGGLGELFF. The CDR3 region has the DNA TGTGCCAGTAGTATAAGAGGACTAGCGGGGGGACTCGGGGAGCTGTTTTTT.

This clonotype was picked up a small number of times. This chain connects TRBV28 to TRBJ1-1; D not certain. The V end was cut by 1 base, the J end by 0 bases, with 9 bases between. The V gene's germline CDR1 is MDHEN and CDR2 SYDVKM. CDR3 size: 15 residues. CDR3 sequence: CASSLLISMNTEAFF. CDR3 nucleotide sequence: TGTGCCAGCAGTTTATTAATCAGCATGAACACTGAAGCTTTCTTT.

This clonotype was counted ten times or more. The chain joins TRBV7-2 to TRBJ1-1; D uncertain. Trimming left V 1 base short and J 5 bases short, with 11 bases between. The CDR3 totals 14 residues. Per germline, CDR1 SGHTA and CDR2 FQGNSA. The CDR3 spells CASSLGSRGTEAFF. Written as DNA, the CDR3 is TGTGCCAGCAGCTTAGGGTCCCGAGGGACTGAAGCTTTCTTT.

The rearrangement joins TRBV7-3 to TRBJ2-3; no definite D call. Trimming shortened V by 5 bases and J by 9 bases, and 15 bases separated the two germline ends. The CDR3 runs 13 residues. The germline V gene encodes CDR1 SGHTA and CDR2 FQGTGA. In nucleotides, the CDR3 is TGTGCCAGCAGCCCCTCTGCGACCCGAACGCAGTATTTT. Amino acids: CASSPSATRTQYF. Looking up the rest from reference TRBV7-3 and TRBJ2-3 gives the full variable domain: GAGVSQTPSNKVTEKGKYVELRCDPISGHTALYWYRQSLGQGPEFLIYFQGTGAADDSGLPNDRFFAVRPEGSVSTLKIQRTERGDSAVYLCASSPSATRTQYFGPGTRLTVL.